This T cell receptor beta chain was found in a study of T cell responses to AZD1222 COVID-19 vaccine. This CDR3 has 13 amino acids. Deletions cut 3 bases from V and 7 bases from J, with 10 bases between. CDR1 is LNHDA and CDR2 is SQIVND in the germline V gene (reference sequence). Measured with immunoSEQ multiplex PCR; TCRdb has only the in-frame clones, and not every one. The table lists about 150,000 clones, around 85% of them singletons. This chain joins TRBV19 and TRBJ2-1, with a tentative D call TRBD2 (5 bases). Source: peripheral blood, taken on day 0 of MenACWY control vaccination. This TCR was recovered from an adult in good health. The chain's CDR3 is CASSIGTGNEQFF. DNA of the CDR3: TGTGCCAGTAGTATCGGTACGGGGAATGAGCAGTTCTTC.